This is a list of T cell receptor beta chains from one sample in a study of blood T cells in healthy people across ages. Each CDR3 protein gets one entry after TCRdb re-called the 5' RACE reads with MiXCR. The table lists some 780,000 distinct CDR3 sequences, roughly three fifths of them singletons. The sample comprised blood. These TCRs come from a man between 35 and 55 years old in good health. Each CDR3 is given with its conserved first and last residue. The order of the fields is clone size, D gene, J gene, V gene, CDR3 protein, CDR3 DNA. The D gene is left open where the match is weak. Not all rows give a size; the values are once, few, many and, for expanded clones, a class.

size: NA
D: NA
J: TRBJ2-7
V: TRBV28
CDR3: CASSFRRIYEQYF
DNA: TGTGCCAGCAGTTTTCGACGGATCTACGAGCAGTACTTC

size: few
D: NA
J: TRBJ2-3
V: TRBV20-1
CDR3: CSADQGYRGGGTDTQYF
DNA: TGCAGTGCTGACCAGGGGTACAGGGGAGGTGGCACAGATACGCAGTATTTT

size: NA
D: TRBD1
J: TRBJ1-2
V: TRBV25-1
CDR3: CASSEGDRGNYGYTF
DNA: TGTGCCAGCAGTGAAGGGGACAGGGGTAACTATGGCTACACCTTC

size: few
D: NA
J: TRBJ1-6
V: TRBV2
CDR3: CASRGPEVIDSPLHF
DNA: TGTGCCAGCCGAGGGCCAGAGGTAATTGATTCACCCCTCCACTTT

size: NA
D: TRBD1
J: TRBJ2-7
V: TRBV7-2
CDR3: CASSSTLGQDQQYF
DNA: TGTGCCAGCAGCTCGACCCTAGGACAGGACCAGCAGTACTTC

size: NA
D: NA
J: TRBJ1-2
V: TRBV12-3/TRBV12-4
CDR3: CASSLVGGTRGYTF
DNA: TGTGCCAGCAGTTTAGTGGGGGGAACTCGTGGCTACACCTTC

size: few
D: TRBD2
J: TRBJ2-5
V: TRBV5-1
CDR3: CASSTVAGGPRETQYF
DNA: TGCGCCAGCAGCACAGTAGCGGGAGGGCCCCGGGAGACCCAGTACTTC

size: few
D: NA
J: TRBJ1-1
V: TRBV9
CDR3: CASSVARSTEAFF
DNA: TGTGCCAGCAGCGTAGCCAGGAGCACTGAAGCTTTCTTT

size: many
D: NA
J: TRBJ1-2
V: TRBV7-8
CDR3: CASSLRDGANYGYTF
DNA: TGTGCCAGCAGCCTCCGGGACGGGGCTAACTATGGCTACACCTTC

size: NA
D: NA
J: TRBJ2-7
V: TRBV7-9
CDR3: CASSPMTGTYEQYF
DNA: TGTGCCAGCAGCCCGATGACAGGAACCTACGAGCAGTACTTC

size: NA
D: NA
J: TRBJ2-7
V: TRBV7-2
CDR3: CASTSMGGRERGTEQYF
DNA: TGTGCCAGCACCTCAATGGGCGGCAGAGAGAGGGGGACGGAGCAGTACTTC

size: NA
D: TRBD1
J: TRBJ1-2
V: TRBV5-4
CDR3: CASTRGDRGLDGYTF
DNA: TGTGCCAGCACCCGAGGGGACAGGGGGCTGGATGGCTACACCTTC

size: NA
D: NA
J: TRBJ2-7
V: TRBV20-1
CDR3: CSAPRRLSNEQYF
DNA: TGCAGTGCTCCTAGAAGGCTGTCGAATGAGCAGTACTTC

size: NA
D: NA
J: TRBJ2-6
V: TRBV3-1
CDR3: CASSPVRAGANVLTF
DNA: TGTGCCAGCAGCCCGGTGAGAGCTGGGGCCAACGTCCTGACTTTC

size: NA
D: NA
J: TRBJ1-1
V: TRBV5-1
CDR3: CASSIDGMNTEAFF
DNA: TGCGCCAGCAGCATAGATGGGATGAACACTGAAGCTTTCTTT

size: NA
D: NA
J: TRBJ2-6
V: TRBV5-1
CDR3: CASSLLSGLSSGANVLTF
DNA: TGCGCCAGCAGCTTGTTATCAGGGCTCAGCTCTGGGGCCAACGTCCTGACTTTC

size: NA
D: NA
J: TRBJ2-1
V: TRBV7-2
CDR3: CASRVRDLIDEQFF
DNA: TGTGCCAGCAGGGTACGGGACCTTATCGATGAGCAGTTCTTC

size: few
D: NA
J: TRBJ2-3
V: TRBV11-1
CDR3: CASSFNLIGGGDTDTQYF
DNA: TGTGCCAGCAGCTTTAATTTGATTGGGGGGGGCGACACAGATACGCAGTATTTT

size: NA
D: TRBD2
J: TRBJ2-5
V: TRBV7-9
CDR3: CASSLPYDTSGNTKINNEQYF
DNA: TGTGCCAGCAGCTTACCGTATGATACTAGCGGGAACACTAAAATAAACAATGAGCAGTACTTC

size: NA
D: NA
J: TRBJ2-7
V: TRBV7-3
CDR3: CASSSQGLGNEQYF
DNA: TGTGCCAGCAGCTCCCAGGGACTGGGGAACGAGCAGTACTTC

size: NA
D: NA
J: TRBJ2-5
V: TRBV20-1
CDR3: CSARRPLPPRRTQYF
DNA: TGCAGTGCTAGAAGACCATTACCACCGAGGAGGACCCAGTACTTC

size: once
D: NA
J: TRBJ2-7
V: TRBV20-1
CDR3: CSARDVGDLPYEQYF
DNA: TGCAGTGCTAGAGATGTAGGGGATCTTCCCTACGAGCAGTACTTC

size: NA
D: NA
J: TRBJ2-5
V: TRBV14
CDR3: CASSQDDRGMMETQYF
DNA: TGTGCCAGCAGCCAAGATGATCGGGGGATGATGGAGACCCAGTACTTC

size: few
D: NA
J: TRBJ2-5
V: TRBV12-3/TRBV12-4
CDR3: CATKRGTQETQYF
DNA: TGTGCCACCAAGAGGGGGACCCAAGAGACCCAGTACTTC

size: NA
D: TRBD2
J: TRBJ2-4
V: TRBV7-9
CDR3: CASSSQGLEVQYF
DNA: TGTGCCAGCAGCTCACAGGGACTAGAAGTGCAGTACTTC

size: NA
D: NA
J: TRBJ2-1
V: TRBV6-5
CDR3: CASSYGWGLGRDNEQFF
DNA: TGTGCCAGCAGTTACGGTTGGGGCCTGGGGAGAGACAATGAGCAGTTCTTC

size: few
D: NA
J: TRBJ1-5
V: TRBV5-1
CDR3: CASRQMGNQPQHF
DNA: TGCGCCAGCAGGCAAATGGGCAATCAGCCCCAGCATTTT

size: NA
D: TRBD1
J: TRBJ2-1
V: TRBV27
CDR3: CASSPGTGGTDEQFF
DNA: TGTGCCAGCAGTCCCGGGACAGGGGGCACCGATGAGCAGTTCTTC

size: NA
D: NA
J: TRBJ2-7
V: TRBV6-2/TRBV6-3
CDR3: CASSADGTPSYEQYF
DNA: TGTGCCAGCAGTGCCGACGGGACTCCGTCCTACGAGCAGTACTTC

size: NA
D: NA
J: TRBJ2-7
V: TRBV20-1
CDR3: CSARTGWAITYEQYF
DNA: TGCAGTGCTAGAACCGGGTGGGCCATTACCTACGAACAGTACTTC

size: few
D: NA
J: TRBJ2-7
V: TRBV7-2
CDR3: CASSVSNYEQYF
DNA: TGTGCCAGCAGCGTTTCGAACTACGAGCAGTACTTC

size: NA
D: NA
J: TRBJ2-5
V: TRBV6-1
CDR3: CASSEAGHIKETQYF
DNA: TGTGCCAGCAGTGAAGCTGGACATATCAAAGAGACCCAGTACTTC

size: NA
D: NA
J: TRBJ2-1
V: TRBV28
CDR3: CASSITGTGNEQFF
DNA: TGTGCCAGCAGTATCACCGGAACAGGGAATGAGCAGTTCTTC

size: NA
D: NA
J: TRBJ1-1
V: TRBV29-1
CDR3: CSFSKNTEAFF
DNA: TGCAGCTTTTCGAAGAACACTGAAGCTTTCTTT

size: NA
D: NA
J: TRBJ1-5
V: TRBV29-1
CDR3: CSVEDVGGNQPQHF
DNA: TGCAGCGTTGAAGATGTAGGGGGCAATCAGCCCCAGCATTTT

size: few
D: TRBD2
J: TRBJ2-3
V: TRBV29-1
CDR3: CSGIAGRSSTDTQYF
DNA: TGCAGCGGAATAGCGGGGCGATCTAGCACAGATACGCAGTATTTT

size: many
D: NA
J: TRBJ2-2
V: TRBV29-1
CDR3: CSVRSNTGELFF
DNA: TGCAGCGTGAGGTCGAACACCGGGGAGCTGTTTTTT

size: few
D: NA
J: TRBJ2-7
V: TRBV7-9
CDR3: CASSRTGNPDYEQYF
DNA: TGTGCCAGCAGCCGTACAGGGAACCCAGACTACGAGCAGTACTTC

size: NA
D: TRBD1
J: TRBJ1-5
V: TRBV12-3/TRBV12-4
CDR3: CASSGTARDQPQHF
DNA: TGTGCCAGCAGTGGGACAGCTAGAGATCAGCCCCAGCATTTT

size: NA
D: TRBD1
J: TRBJ2-7
V: TRBV5-1
CDR3: CASSNLDRGTYEQYF
DNA: TGCGCCAGCAGCAACCTTGACAGGGGTACCTACGAGCAGTACTTC

size: many
D: NA
J: TRBJ2-3
V: TRBV6-4
CDR3: CASSAETSTDTQYF
DNA: TGTGCCAGCAGTGCCGAAACTAGCACAGATACGCAGTATTTT

size: few
D: TRBD1
J: TRBJ2-5
V: TRBV10-3
CDR3: CAISRDRGEETQYF
DNA: TGTGCCATCAGCCGGGACAGGGGAGAAGAGACCCAGTACTTC